This T cell receptor (beta chain) was sequenced for a study of cytomegalovirus exposure and HLA in healthy donors (dated by TCRdb to 2015 to 2018). For the wider study: In an earlier analysis of some 610 of the donors, around 300 Gb of sequence data and some 120 million unique TCR beta sequences from approximately 180 million T cells were reported. Typing coverage differed by locus: A, B, C, DRB1 and DQB1 were typed in roughly 629-630 donors, DQA1 in about 500, DPA1 in around 610, and DPB1 in about 450. HLA typing included class I and class II loci at four-digit resolution. The study aimed to test whether cataloging public T cell receptors could reveal signatures of past pathogen exposure. The study used immunosequencing to profile the T cell repertoires of some 600 subjects and linked those repertoires to cytomegalovirus serostatus. In the later analysis, no new phenotypic data were used to find candidate immune exposures; instead, reliance was placed on TCR beta sequences and their occurrence across donors. To study patterns of TCR occurrence, a later analysis re-analyzed previously published TCR beta repertoires from 600 to 750 donors and added high-resolution HLA genotyping. Roughly 5 DR-DQ haplotypes were handled as single units for association and clustering, since linkage in the cohort was strong. Around 300 gigabases of sequencing data and some 85 million unique TCR sequences were included in an early release covering around 650 HLA-typed donors. In addition to the first cohort of 650 to 750 subjects, a separate validation cohort of 130 or so different subjects was used. Of the 350 to 450 genotyped donors, around 81% fell in the genetic ancestry cluster associated with self-reported Caucasian donors. Donor age, sex, ethnicity and CMV serostatus were compiled together with the repertoire data. Among about 370 genotyped donors of the cohort, an average of approximately 220,000 unique TCR beta nucleotide sequences was sequenced per donor, of which approximately 18% were non-productive. In an earlier analysis of a few hundred of the donors, high-throughput TCR beta sequencing was used to judge whether each TCR beta V gene segment behaved as functional or pseudogenic. Genome-wide SNP genotypes for about three fifths of the roughly 670 donors were used in a later genetic analysis, which treated that subset as a discovery cohort. All discovery cohort repertoires had been generated using a single sequencing platform. To predict cytomegalovirus infection status, the study brought together high-throughput TCR immunosequencing, statistical association of individual TCRs with disease status, and machine learning.

The cohort was made up of about 670 healthy bone marrow donors. At the time of sampling, all cohort members were nominally healthy, though unrecorded immune exposures were likely present. The donor was CMV seropositive and was included in the group of almost 300 seropositive cohort members. Every donor gave a peripheral blood sample, and the peripheral blood mononuclear cells from that sample were used for TCR beta sequencing. The Qiagen DNeasy Blood Extraction Kit was used to extract genomic DNA from the blood cell samples. Note on this clone: The antigen this receptor binds is unknown. One base away there is no much larger clone; base qualities are not given.

Inclusive of the bounding cysteine and phenylalanine, the CDR3 is 18 residues long. This entry keeps only the CDR3 DNA: 54 bases, framed from base 1. V has 4 bases trimmed and J has 4 bases trimmed; junction bases matching no gene number 14. From the germline V gene, CDR1 is KGHSH and CDR2 is LQKENI. The receptor library was made with the immunoSEQ multiplex PCR assay. The multiplex PCR relied on a mix of 60 forward primers for TCR Vbeta segments and 13 reverse primers for TCR Jbeta segments. Amplification of the CDR3 region of rearranged TCR beta genes was performed with a multiplex PCR assay on genomic DNA. Amplified TCR beta libraries were sequenced as 87-base-pair reads on the Illumina HiSeq System. In the source study's methods: A later analysis counted approximately 74 million unique TCR beta chains across the 550 to 800 repertoires, and roughly 9.9 million of these chains were shared by at least two donors. Raw reads were error-corrected and collapsed into unique sequences by a nearest-neighbor algorithm in which closely related sequences were merged to remove PCR and sequencing errors. CDR3 sequences were aligned to IMGT reference sequences to assign V, D and J gene segments. For a sequence to be retained, a match of at least six nucleotides to both a V gene segment and a J gene segment was required. A rearrangement counted as productive if the CDR3 had no stop codons and remained in frame with V and J, and every other rearrangement counted as non-productive. CDR3 was defined by IMGT convention, running from the second conserved V-encoded cysteine to the conserved J-encoded phenylalanine. In an earlier analysis of just under 600 of the donors, sequences lacking an unambiguous match to a single V gene segment were excluded. In an earlier analysis of 587 of the donors, V segments were called functional above 56.7% productive rearrangements and were called segregating when the between-donor standard deviation exceeded 5%. A statistical classification framework was built for diagnosing cytomegalovirus status from the catalog of TCR beta chain sequences. In a later analysis, V and J genes were assigned by comparing TCR nucleotide sequences against IMGT/GENE-DB human TR gene sequences. The TCRdist pipeline was used in a later analysis to assign CDR3 sequences and most-parsimonious VDJ recombination scenarios. In a later analysis, every TCR beta chain was defined by the combination of its CDR3 amino acid sequence and its V-gene family, and reads without a unique V-gene family were dropped. As a way to deal with suspected cross-contamination and a sequencing artifact, a later analysis dropped 450 to 600 nucleotide sequences that were highly shared and had low generation probability. For each public chain, a later analysis derived a clonal expansion index from normalized ranks of inferred template counts within each repertoire. Generation probabilities in a later analysis came from a VDJ recombination model fitted to out-of-frame rearrangements, and those results were checked against IGoR. In a later analysis, hypergeometric tests were used to score TCR-TCR, TCR-HLA and TCR-CMV co-occurrence, with a repertoire-size bias correction applied to TCR pairs. In a later analysis, false discovery rates were estimated by permuting HLA or CMV assignments 20 times. In a later analysis, co-occurring TCRs were grouped using DBSCAN, with TCRdist sequence similarity added in when clustering inside HLA-allele-positive subsets. Repertoires with fewer than 30,000 or more than 120,000 public chains were left out of co-occurrence clustering, as were five repertoires with anomalous nucleotide sharing. As stored in TCRdb, this immuneACCESS dataset retains in-frame rearrangements with V and J assigned. A fraction of the clones does not appear; measured against another copy, unresolved V genes explain less than half of the discrepancy, and the remainder lacks a known reason. Clone size and the V and J calls come from that table; the DNA yielded D and trimming. This sample holds fewer than 200,000 clones; roughly 85% were observed only once. In total, the top ten clones hold over 2% of the sample.

Paper-wide results and their limitations: The sequencing pipeline was judged likely to have produced a cluster of highly shared sequence variants as a technical artifact. In an earlier analysis of around 600 of the donors, most TCR beta V segments were observed in productive rearrangements about 87% or about 30% of the time, broadly matching IMGT annotations. In a later analysis, HLA-associated TCR beta chains were found to be more clonally expanded and to have lower generation probabilities than equally common non-associated chains. Most CMV-associated TCR beta chains appeared to be HLA-restricted in a later analysis, and the HLA associations seemed to be driven largely by CMV exposure. The 87-base-pair reads could not distinguish some IMGT-functional V segments, including TRBV6-2 and TRBV6-3, so those segments were excluded. CMV serostatus was the only immune exposure information available for the cohort. Presence/absence analyses assumed roughly uniform sequencing depth across donors, an assumption that may not hold. When HLA alleles, especially DR and DQ, strongly co-occurred, TCR associations were difficult to assign to individual alleles. In the study, 150 to 200 TCR beta chains were listed as associated with cytomegalovirus. An association between a missense DCLRE1C variant and V-gene and J-gene trimming of TCR beta chains was found in a later genetic analysis and replicated in an independent cohort. According to the authors, the approach could potentially be generalized to other disease states and immunological phenotypes. Because HLA typing was unavailable for some donors at each locus, only the typed subset was used in association tests. The classifier was reported to diagnose cytomegalovirus status with high specificity and sensitivity in both the original and validation cohorts. Across donors, most TCR sequences were observed very rarely, whereas some public TCRs were present in many individuals. Three of the identified cytomegalovirus-associated TCR beta chains were confirmed in vitro to be specific for cytomegalovirus antigens. Because counts were too low, seventeen rarely observed V segments, including chromosome 9 orphons, were excluded from the earlier analysis of around 640 of the donors. A further reported finding was that TCR beta sequences accurately predicted the HLA-A and HLA-B alleles for most subjects in the first cohort. At a false discovery rate of 0.05, a later analysis linked 16,000 or so TCR beta sequences to specific HLA alleles. According to a later analysis, parvovirus B19, influenza, CMV and Epstein-Barr virus appeared linked to several top co-occurrence clusters. A later genetic analysis reported fewer N-insertions in productive TCRs among donors in an Asian-associated ancestry cluster than the roughly 620-donor mean. Linkage disequilibrium might explain the correlated functional status among segregating V segments, but an unknown experimental factor could not be ruled out. The cohort was sequenced for TCR beta chains only, and without alpha or paired-chain data the features that could be detected were limited. A later analysis found that TCR association rates varied across HLA loci, with DRB1 alleles showing the most associated TCRs and HLA-C alleles the fewest.

The sequence derives from a man under 40 in good health and CMV-seropositive. Here the chain combines TRBV18 and TRBJ1-2, and TRBD1 matches 11 of the central bases. What was sequenced was PBMCs. The DNA sequence is as follows: TGTGCCAGCTCACTTACTCTTCGACCGGGACAGGGGGTCTATGGCTACACCTTC. Its protein reads: CASSLTLRPGQGVYGYTF.